The next 16 T cell receptor beta chains were all read from a single sample in a study of blood T cell repertoires in COVID-19. The assay was immunoSEQ multiplex PCR, and TCRdb's table has in-frame clones only and misses some. The top ten clones hold more than 9% of a sample with 240,000 or so clones, roughly 83% of them seen once. Material for sequencing was peripheral blood. All receptors come from an elderly man with acute or convalescent COVID-19.

J is TRBJ2-6 and V is TRBV28; D possibly corresponds to TRBD1 (6 bases). The V end was cut by 3 bases, the J end by 1 base, with 7 bases between. This CDR3 is 15 amino acids long. Germline V CDR1 and CDR2: MDHEN, SYDVKM. The CDR3 sequence is CASSFQGSGANVLTF. DNA of the CDR3: TGTGCCAGCAGTTTTCAGGGGTCTGGGGCCAACGTCCTGACTTTC.

The chain carries TRBV18 and TRBJ2-5; D might be TRBD1 (6 bases). Trimming stripped 2 bases from V and 4 bases from J, with 14 bases between. Germline V gene data show CDR1 as KGHSH and CDR2 as LQKENI. The CDR3 sequence is 15 residues long. CDR3 sequence reads: CASSPSRQVGETQYF. The CDR3 DNA is TGTGCCAGCTCACCATCCCGACAGGTGGGAGAGACCCAGTACTTC.

The V call is TRBV19, the J call TRBJ2-7; 8 nucleotides align to TRBD2. V lost 4 bases to trimming and J lost 3 bases; unmatched junction nucleotides: 11. The germline V gene encodes CDR1 LNHDA and CDR2 SQIVND (reference sequence). This CDR3 has 16 residues. CDR3 sequence (DNA): TGTGCCAGTAGTAGAACAGTTAGCGGGGTAGTCTACGAGCAGTACTTC. Translating it yields CASSRTVSGVVYEQYF.

In regard to this clone: The identical CDR3 is also encoded by other nucleotide sequences in the sample. The rearrangement links TRBV3-1 (or the pseudogene TRBV3-2) to TRBJ1-2, with TRBD1 matching 7 bases. The germline gives CDR1 LGHDT, CDR2 YNNKEL (reference sequence). This CDR3 is 15 amino acids long. With V trimmed by 1 base and J by 2 bases, 4 bases remained unmatched. The DNA of the CDR3 is TGTGCCAGCAGCCAAGGGACAGGTTACAACTATGGCTACACCTTC. It translates to CASSQGTGYNYGYTF.

The J gene is TRBJ1-6, the V gene TRBV5-1; weak D call: TRBD1 (6 bases). V lost 4 bases and J 7 bases, leaving 12 bases between the germline ends. CDR3 size: 14 residues. The V gene's germline CDR1 is SGHRS and CDR2 YFSETQ. The chain's CDR3 is CASSATGLNSPLHF. The CDR3 region has the DNA TGCGCCAGCAGCGCCACAGGGCTGAATTCACCCCTCCACTTT.

The rearrangement joins TRBV18 to TRBJ2-5; TRBD2 matches at 10 bases. V trimming: 5 bases; J trimming: 1 base; junction bases outside the gene matches: 10. Germline V CDR1 and CDR2: KGHSH, LQKENI. The CDR3 sequence is 17 residues long. CDR3 sequence (DNA): TGTGCCAGCTCAACACTGGCCCTAGCGGGGGCCCAAGAGACCCAGTACTTC. It codes for CASSTLALAGAQETQYF.

The V and J genes are TRBV20-1 and TRBJ2-1; D is undetermined. The germline V gene has CDR1 DFQATT and CDR2 SNEGSKA (reference sequence). The CDR3 contains 12 residues. Trimming stripped 3 bases from V and 9 bases from J, with 12 bases between. CDR3 protein: CSASPSRSEQFF. The CDR3 nucleotides read TGCAGTGCTAGTCCTTCCCGGAGTGAGCAGTTCTTC.

This chain connects TRBV5-1 to TRBJ1-5, with D possibly TRBD1 on 5 matching bases. Germline lookup yields CDR1 SGHRS and CDR2 YFSETQ. This CDR3 comprises 15 residues. V shed 4 bases and J shed 2 bases, with 13 bases lying between them. The chain's CDR3 is CASSPGGVGNQPQHF. In DNA, the CDR3 is TGCGCCAGCAGCCCTGGGGGGGTTGGCAATCAGCCCCAGCATTTT.

The chain links TRBV7-9 to TRBJ2-7, with a possible D match to TRBD2 (6 bases). The CDR3 consists of 14 residues. From germline, CDR1 is SEHNR and CDR2 FQNEAQ (reference sequence). Trimming took off 3 bases at V and 0 bases at J, with 9 bases between the two ends. The CDR3 here is CASSFGGASYEQYF. CDR3 DNA: TGTGCCAGCAGCTTTGGCGGGGCCTCCTACGAGCAGTACTTC.

In this sample, this clone turned up once. This CDR3 reads CASSQSSGGAGNEQFF. For the CDR3, the DNA is TGTGCCAGCAGCCAATCTAGCGGGGGGGCGGGCAATGAGCAGTTCTTC. J is TRBJ2-1 and V is TRBV3-1 (or the pseudogene TRBV3-2), with 12 bases identical to TRBD2. With V trimmed by 2 bases and J by 6 bases, 5 bases remained unmatched. Germline assignment: CDR1 LGHDT and CDR2 YNNKEL (reference sequence). This CDR3 is built from 16 residues.

The V and J genes are TRBV28 and TRBJ2-4; possible D gene TRBD1, 7 bases. This CDR3 contains 15 residues. Deletions cut 8 bases from V and 2 bases from J, with 16 bases between. Germline lookup yields CDR1 MDHEN and CDR2 SYDVKM. CDR3 sequence: CASQPQGGSKNIQYF. CDR3 DNA sequence: TGTGCCAGCCAACCCCAGGGGGGTTCCAAAAACATTCAGTACTTC.

This rearrangement joins TRBV7-3 to TRBJ2-2, with 11 bases fitting TRBD2. V gave up 2 bases and J gave up 4 bases; unmatched junction bases: 0. Germline V CDR1 and CDR2: SGHTA, FQGTGA. CDR3 length equals 15 residues. CDR3 DNA: TGTGCCAGCAGCTTAGGACTAGCGGGCACCGGGGAGCTGTTTTTT. Protein product: CASSLGLAGTGELFF. Complete variable domain (other parts from reference TRBV7-3 and TRBJ2-2): GAGVSQTPSNKVTEKGKYVELRCDPISGHTALYWYRQSLGQGPEFLIYFQGTGAADDSGLPNDRFFAVRPEGSVSTLKIQRTERGDSAVYLCASSLGLAGTGELFFGEGSRLTVL.

The chain uses TRBV19 and TRBJ1-2, with TRBD1 identical over 8 bases. The germline gives CDR1 LNHDA, CDR2 SQIVND (reference sequence). This CDR3 has 15 amino acids. The trim removed 4 bases at V and 0 bases at J, leaving 4 bases unmatched. CDR3 in amino acids: CASSTRTGSNYGYTF. The CDR3 DNA reads as TGTGCCAGTAGTACCCGGACAGGGTCTAACTATGGCTACACCTTC.

This sequence joins TRBV27 and TRBJ2-1; 9 bases fit TRBD1. Trimming cost V 1 base and J 6 bases; bases outside gene matches: 13. The CDR3 totals 18 residues. Germline loops: CDR1 MNHEY, CDR2 SMNVEV (reference sequence). CDR3 sequence (DNA): TGTGCCAGCAGTTTATGGGGTCTAGGGACAGGGCCTTTCAATGAGCAGTTCTTC. Protein product: CASSLWGLGTGPFNEQFF.

V and J are TRBV6-6 and TRBJ1-5; D ambiguous. This CDR3 comprises 13 residues. Trimming shortened V by 4 bases and J by 3 bases, and 7 bases separated the two germline ends. In germline, CDR1 is MNHNY, CDR2 SVGAGI (reference sequence). The CDR3: CASSLLNNQPQHF. CDR3 coding DNA: TGTGCCAGCAGTTTACTTAACAATCAGCCCCAGCATTTT.

The CDR3 DNA is TGCAGCGTTGAAGGCTCCTTCGGACAGGGTGGCTATGGCTACACCTTC. Protein sequence: CSVEGSFGQGGYGYTF. This chain joins TRBV29-1 and TRBJ1-2; 8 bases line up with TRBD1. The junction had 11 bases not matched to a gene; V was cut back by 1 base and J by 4 bases. Germline V gives CDR1 SQVTM, CDR2 ANQGSEA. The CDR3 has 16 amino acids. Looking up the rest from reference TRBV29-1 and TRBJ1-2 gives the full variable domain: SAVISQKPSRDICQRGTSLTIQCQVDSQVTMMFWYRQQPGQSLTLIATANQGSEATYESGFVIDKFPISRPNLTFSTLTVSNMSPEDSSIYLCSVEGSFGQGGYGYTFGSGTRLTVV.